This T cell receptor beta chain was observed in a study of T cells in Graves' hyperthyroidism and ophthalmopathy. General observations from the study: The authors' 13 V-J model separated ophthalmopathy from stable hyperthyroidism. Most clonotypes that expanded in the thyroid above 0.001 also showed up in blood.

Trimming cost V 0 bases and J 2 bases; bases outside gene matches: 6. The CDR3 runs 17 residues. CDR1 SGHAT and CDR2 FQNNGV come from the germline V gene. This clonotype was detected only a few times. As yet, its antigen is unknown. Researchers took RNA transcripts and amplified the TCR beta CDR3 regions from them. Carried out on the TCR CDR3, a first-round RT-PCR used the HTBI primer set. One entry per CDR3 protein results from TCRdb running MiXCR on the multiplex PCR reads. Of 500,000 to 550,000 distinct CDR3 sequences listed, roughly 21% are singletons. The receptor comes from a man aged 35 to 55 with Graves' ophthalmopathy. The sample comprised blood. The V gene is TRBV11-2, the J gene TRBJ2-7, with TRBD2 identical over 11 bases. In nucleotides, the CDR3 is TGTGCCAGCAGCTTAGATGCAACTAGCGGGAGACCCTACGAGCAGTACTTC. It codes for CASSLDATSGRPYEQYF.